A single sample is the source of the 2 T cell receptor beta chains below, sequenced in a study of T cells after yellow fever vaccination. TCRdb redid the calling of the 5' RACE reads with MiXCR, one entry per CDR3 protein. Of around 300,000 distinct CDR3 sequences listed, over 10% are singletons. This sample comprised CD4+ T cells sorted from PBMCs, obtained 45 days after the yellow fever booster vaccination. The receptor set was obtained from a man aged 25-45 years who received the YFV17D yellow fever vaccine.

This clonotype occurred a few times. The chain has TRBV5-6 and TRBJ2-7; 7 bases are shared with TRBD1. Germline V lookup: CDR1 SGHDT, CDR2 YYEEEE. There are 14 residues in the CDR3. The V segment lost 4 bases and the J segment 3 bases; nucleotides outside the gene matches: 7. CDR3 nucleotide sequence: TGTGCCAGCAGCCCTGTCGGACAGGTCTACGAGCAGTACTTC. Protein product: CASSPVGQVYEQYF.

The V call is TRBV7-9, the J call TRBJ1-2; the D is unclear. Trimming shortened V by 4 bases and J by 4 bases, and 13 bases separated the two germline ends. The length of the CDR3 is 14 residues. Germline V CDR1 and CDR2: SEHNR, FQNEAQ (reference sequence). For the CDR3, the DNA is TGTGCCAGCAGCTCCCCCTCCGGGTTCTATGGCTACACCTTC. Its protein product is CASSSPSGFYGYTF. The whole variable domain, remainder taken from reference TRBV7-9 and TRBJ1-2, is DTGVSQNPRHKITKRGQNVTFRCDPISEHNRLYWYRQTLGQGPEFLTYFQNEAQLEKSRLLSDRFSAERPKGSFSTLEIQRTEQGDSAMYLCASSSPSGFYGYTFGSGTRLTVV.